This T cell receptor (beta chain) was identified in a study of shared clonotypes between healthy human individuals. Here immunoSEQ multiplex PCR was the method, and the copy in TCRdb shows in-frame clones only, minus some. Here the sample spans nearly 500,000 clones, about three quarters being singletons. The CDR3 loop spans 13 amino acids. Germline V CDR1 and CDR2: GTSNPN, SVGIG (reference sequence). Trimming took 8 bases from V and 4 from J, leaving 12 bases between them. The sequence was obtained from a woman aged 40-49 years in good health. Some clones in this sample may be carry-over from other donors' samples. V usage is TRBV30 and J usage is TRBJ2-6, with D possibly being TRBD2 (6 bases). Source material: PBMCs. The CDR3 loop reads CARDLTGANVLTF. DNA for the CDR3: TGTGCCCGGGACTTGACAGGGGCCAACGTCCTGACTTTC.